A single sample gave rise to the 2 T cell receptor beta chains below, sequenced in a study of CD8+CD57+ T cells in acquired aplastic anemia. Profiling that covered TCR beta VDJ and CDR3 relied on genomic DNA as its template. TCRdb passed the reads through MiXCR, listing each CDR3 protein once. The sample consists of under 200,000 distinct CDR3 sequences, around 43% of them appearing once. Sequencing was done on patients that had shown CD8+CD57+ cell expansion by flow cytometry. Sequenced material: sorted CD4+, CD8+, or CD8+CD57+ T cells (not recorded which) from PBMCs. The receptors stem from a human donor with aplastic anemia.

This clonotype was detected only once. The chain recombines TRBV20-1 with TRBJ2-7; D gene unclear. Germline V CDR1 and CDR2: DFQATT, SNEGSKA (reference sequence). The ends were cut back, 0 bases at V and 4 bases at J, with 10 bases in the middle. The CDR3 has 13 residues. The CDR3 coding sequence is TGCAGTGCTAGAGATCATCGGCGGTACGAGCAGTACTTC. Protein sequence: CSARDHRRYEQYF.

Concerning this clonotype itself: This is likely a read error, given that the CDR3 carries no conserved phenylalanine or tryptophan at its end. Because the CDR3's place on the DNA is in doubt, the DNA is left out and the CDR3 is given as listed by TCRdb. The CDR3 is CASSDRLVP. The chain employs TRBV2 and TRBJ2-1; the table's TRBD2 call for D was not verified on the DNA. Inclusive of both ends, the CDR3 amounts to 9 amino acids. Germline-derived CDR1 and CDR2 are SNHLY and FYNNEI.